This T cell receptor (beta chain) was documented in a study of vaccination and CD4 T cells after COVID-19. For the study at large: Overlapping peptides covering the spike proteins of SARS-CoV-2, HCoV-NL63, HCoV-OC43 and HCoV-229E were added to stimulate cells. Study-wide findings and caveats: Post-vaccination, and not before, a median around 86% of reactive clones appeared in convalescent patients.

Germline-derived CDR1 and CDR2 are SGHAT and FQNNGV. Between the trimmed V and J ends, which lost 5 bases and 5 bases, there was a span of 12 bases. The CDR3 has 13 amino acids. This clonotype was observed a single time. The antigen remains undetermined. Sequencing of the DNA from cultured CD4+ T cells was carried out with the Oncomine TCR Beta short-read assay. Each CDR3 protein gets one entry after TCRdb re-called the PCR reads with MiXCR. The sample holds thousands of distinct CDR3 sequences; around 50% are singletons and the top ten take roughly 22%. The treatment is: roughly 10-day PBMC culture with coronavirus spike peptide pools or control peptides (ViraFEST assay). Positive PCR dates covered March to December 2020, before US Alpha, Beta and Delta variants.

This clonotype originated in a human donor who had recovered from COVID-19. This sequence joins TRBV11-2 and TRBJ1-2; D gene uncertain. Sequencing was done on a sample of CD4+ T cells from blood, cultured in vitro. This chain's CDR3 is CASSLRQLYGYTF. CDR3 sequence (DNA): TGTGCCAGCAGCCTCCGACAACTATATGGCTACACCTTC.